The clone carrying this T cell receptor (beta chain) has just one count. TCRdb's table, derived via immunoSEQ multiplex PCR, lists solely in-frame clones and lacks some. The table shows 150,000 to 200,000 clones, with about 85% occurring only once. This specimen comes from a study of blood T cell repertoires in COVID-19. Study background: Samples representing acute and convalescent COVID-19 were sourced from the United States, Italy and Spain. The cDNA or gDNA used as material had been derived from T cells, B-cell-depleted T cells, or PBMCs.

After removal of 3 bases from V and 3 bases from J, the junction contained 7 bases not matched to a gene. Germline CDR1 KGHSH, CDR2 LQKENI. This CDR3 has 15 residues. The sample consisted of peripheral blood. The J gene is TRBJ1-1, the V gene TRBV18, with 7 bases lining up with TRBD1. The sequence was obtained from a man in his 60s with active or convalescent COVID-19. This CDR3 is CASSPQTGFHTEAFF. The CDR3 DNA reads TGTGCCAGCTCACCCCAGACAGGGTTTCACACTGAAGCTTTCTTT.